This T cell receptor beta chain was recovered during a study of blood T cell repertoires in COVID-19. Study overall: Donors in the United States, Italy and Spain gave samples during acute or convalescent COVID-19. T cells, B-cell-depleted T cells, or PBMCs supplied cDNA or gDNA.

Patients from Seattle were sampled longitudinally, starting during active infection. TCRdb's copy holds only in-frame clones and misses some; the assay was immunoSEQ multiplex PCR. This table has roughly 410,000 clones, around 91% appearing once. Trimming left V 5 bases short and J 7 bases short, with 15 bases between. The CDR3 has 13 amino acids. The germline V gene has CDR1 SGHTA and CDR2 FQGTGA. The sample was peripheral blood. The TCR comes from a middle-aged woman with COVID-19, enrolled during active disease. The chain links TRBV7-3 to TRBJ2-7; possibly TRBD1 for D (5 bases). The CDR3 nucleotides read TGTGCCAGCAGCCCCGGCCCTCCAGGGGAGCAGTACTTC. Translated, it gives CASSPGPPGEQYF.